This passage covers 9 T cell receptor beta chains from one sample sequenced in a study of CD8 T cells in Susac syndrome. A quantity of about 0.45 to 1 ug RNA underwent reverse transcription using random hexamers. TCRdb processed the immunoSEQ multiplex PCR reads anew with MiXCR; each CDR3 protein has one entry. The sample lists approximately 230,000 distinct CDR3 sequences, around 93% occurring once. The sequenced sample consisted of CD4+ T cells from PBMCs. The receptors derive from a human donor with multiple sclerosis.

The CDR3 DNA reads TGCAGCGTTGTCAGGTTGAACACCGGGGAGCTGTTTTTT. Translated, it gives CSVVRLNTGELFF. The chain couples TRBV29-1 to TRBJ2-2, with D uncertain. The CDR3 spans 13 residues. V lost 4 bases to trimming and J lost 1 base, with 7 bases between them. Germline V gives CDR1 SQVTM, CDR2 ANQGSEA.

The chain's CDR3 is CAWPTSGSLGEQYV. CDR3 nucleotides: TGTGCCTGGCCGACTAGCGGGAGTCTTGGCGAGCAGTACGTC. The rearrangement joins TRBV30 to TRBJ2-7, with 12 bases that match TRBD2. The CDR3 contains 14 residues. J was trimmed by 6 bases and V by 5 bases; bases with no gene match: 8. Per the germline V gene, CDR1 is GTSNPN and CDR2 is SVGIG (reference sequence).

The rearrangement uses TRBV7-9 and TRBJ1-1, with 9 bases matching TRBD1. The CDR3 contains 13 residues. Germline V gives CDR1 SEHNR, CDR2 FQNEAQ (reference sequence). V was clipped by 5 bases and J by 11 bases; unmatched bases: 9. The CDR3 nucleotides are TGTGCCAGCAGCCCGCAAACCGGGACAGGGGCTTTCTTT. Translation: CASSPQTGTGAFF.

The chain combines TRBV18 with TRBJ2-3; D is undetermined. The V gene's germline CDR1 is KGHSH and CDR2 LQKENI. CDR3 length equals 14 residues. Trimming cost V 3 bases and J 3 bases, with 10 bases left between them. The CDR3 DNA reads as TGTGCCAGCTCACCGAGTCCTAGGACAGATACGCAGTATTTT. Translating gives CASSPSPRTDTQYF. The full variable domain, completed using reference TRBV18 and TRBJ2-3, is NAGVMQNPRHLVRRRGQEARLRCSPMKGHSHVYWYRQLPEEGLKFMVYLQKENIIDESGMPKERFSAEFPKEGPSILRIQQVVRGDSAAYFCASSPSPRTDTQYFGPGTRLTVL.

The chain joins TRBV4-2 to TRBJ2-6; 9 bases agree with TRBD1. Germline CDR1 and CDR2: LGHNA and YNFKEQ. The CDR3 has 17 amino acids. Unmatched junction bases numbered 5, after V lost 4 bases and J lost 1 base. The CDR3 spells CASSRPGTGSGANVLTF. In nucleotides, the CDR3 is TGTGCCAGCAGCCGTCCCGGGACAGGGTCTGGGGCCAACGTCCTGACTTTC.

This clonotype was seen just once. The chain uses TRBV5-4 and TRBJ2-2; D remains ambiguous. Germline-derived CDR1 and CDR2 are SGHNT and YYREEE (reference sequence). The CDR3 covers 12 residues. V dropped 4 bases and J dropped 5 bases, with 6 bases sitting between them. The DNA for the CDR3 is TGTGCCAGCAGCAGTACTACCGGGGAGCTGTTTTTT. This sequence encodes CASSSTTGELFF.

The J gene is TRBJ2-2, the V gene TRBV4-1; the match to TRBD1 covers 7 bases. CDR1 MGHRA and CDR2 YSYEKL come from the germline V gene. V shed 6 bases and J 5 bases; nucleotides not matched to a gene: 9. CDR3 length equals 15 residues. CDR3 DNA: TGCGCCAGCAGAGGGGCAGGGGGTCGTACCGGGGAGCTGTTTTTT. Residues: CASRGAGGRTGELFF.

There are a few counts of this clonotype. This sequence joins TRBV20-1 and TRBJ2-3; TRBD1 is a possible D gene (6 bases). V lost 4 bases to trimming and J lost 0 bases, with 11 bases between them. CDR1 is DFQATT, CDR2 SNEGSKA, per germline (reference sequence). The CDR3 contains 14 residues. The CDR3 loop is CSATGQISTDTQYF. For the CDR3, the DNA is TGCAGTGCTACCGGACAGATTAGCACAGATACGCAGTATTTT.

The CDR3 here is CASSVVQDPGDTQYF. The CDR3 nucleotides read TGTGCCAGCAGCGTAGTGCAGGACCCCGGGGATACGCAGTATTTT. The chain is built from TRBV9 and TRBJ2-3; no clear D. The CDR3 runs 15 residues. The germline V and J ends were trimmed by 0 bases and 6 bases, with 14 bases remaining between them. Germline CDR1 SGDLS, CDR2 YYNGEE. The entire variable domain, with the rest obtained from reference TRBV9 and TRBJ2-3, is as follows: DSGVTQTPKHLITATGQRVTLRCSPRSGDLSVYWYQQSLDQGLQFLIQYYNGEERAKGNILERFSAQQFPDLHSELNLSSLELGDSALYFCASSVVQDPGDTQYFGPGTRLTVL.